This TCR beta chain appears in the sequencing data of a study of technical replicates of blood from several donors. Assay: immunoSEQ multiplex PCR; the TCRdb copy retains only in-frame clones and omits some. The table records 17,000 or so clones, roughly 86% of them present only once. CDR1 is MNHEY and CDR2 is SVGAGI in the germline V gene. This CDR3 is 14 amino acids long. With 3 bases removed from V and 4 bases from J, the gap between germline ends came to 10 bases. J is TRBJ1-5 and V is TRBV6-5; D not resolved. This TCR derives from a human donor in good health. Sequenced material: PBMCs. CDR3 sequence (DNA): TGTGCCAGCAGTTATTATTTGGAGAATCAGCCCCAGCATTTT. This encodes CASSYYLENQPQHF.